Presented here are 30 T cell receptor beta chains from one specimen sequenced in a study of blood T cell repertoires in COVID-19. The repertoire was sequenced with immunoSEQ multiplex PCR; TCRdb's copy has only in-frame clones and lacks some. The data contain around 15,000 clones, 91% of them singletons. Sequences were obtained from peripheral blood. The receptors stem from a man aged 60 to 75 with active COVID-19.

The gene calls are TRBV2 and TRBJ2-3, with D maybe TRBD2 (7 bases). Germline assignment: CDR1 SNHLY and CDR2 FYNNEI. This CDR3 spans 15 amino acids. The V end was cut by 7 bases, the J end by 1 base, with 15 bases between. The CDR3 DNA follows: TGTGCCAGCAAGGGGGGGACCCAGGGCACAGATACGCAGTATTTT. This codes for CASKGGTQGTDTQYF.

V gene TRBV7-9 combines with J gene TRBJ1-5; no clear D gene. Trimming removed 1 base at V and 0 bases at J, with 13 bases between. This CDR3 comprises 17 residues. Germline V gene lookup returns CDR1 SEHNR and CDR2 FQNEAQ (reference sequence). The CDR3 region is CASSLGAEINSNQPQHF. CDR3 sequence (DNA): TGTGCCAGCAGCTTAGGGGCAGAGATCAATAGCAATCAGCCCCAGCATTTT. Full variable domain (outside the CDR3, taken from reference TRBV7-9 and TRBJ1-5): DTGVSQNPRHKITKRGQNVTFRCDPISEHNRLYWYRQTLGQGPEFLTYFQNEAQLEKSRLLSDRFSAERPKGSFSTLEIQRTEQGDSAMYLCASSLGAEINSNQPQHFGDGTRLSIL.

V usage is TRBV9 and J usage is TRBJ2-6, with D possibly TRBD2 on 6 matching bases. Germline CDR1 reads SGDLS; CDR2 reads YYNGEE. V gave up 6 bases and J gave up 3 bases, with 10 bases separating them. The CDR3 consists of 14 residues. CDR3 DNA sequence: TGTGCCAGCACCCAGGAGGGTGGGGCCAACGTCCTGACTTTC. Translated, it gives CASTQEGGANVLTF.

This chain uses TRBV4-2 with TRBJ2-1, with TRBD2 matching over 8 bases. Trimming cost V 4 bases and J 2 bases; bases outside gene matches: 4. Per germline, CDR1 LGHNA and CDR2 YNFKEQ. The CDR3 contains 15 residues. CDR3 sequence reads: CASSPSGGTYNEQFF. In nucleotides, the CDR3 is TGTGCCAGCAGCCCCAGCGGGGGCACCTACAATGAGCAGTTCTTC.

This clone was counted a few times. CDR3 loop: CASSLSGSSGGVETQYF. CDR3 DNA sequence: TGCGCCAGCAGCTTGTCTGGATCTAGCGGGGGGGTAGAGACCCAGTACTTC. The rearrangement joins TRBV5-1 to TRBJ2-5; 12 nucleotides align to TRBD2. Losses at the gene ends were 1 base for V and 4 bases for J; bases not matched to a gene: 8. The CDR3 covers 17 residues. In germline, CDR1 is SGHRS, CDR2 YFSETQ.

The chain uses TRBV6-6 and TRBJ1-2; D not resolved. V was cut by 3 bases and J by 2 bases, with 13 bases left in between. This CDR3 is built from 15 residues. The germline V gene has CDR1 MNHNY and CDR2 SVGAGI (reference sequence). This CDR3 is CASSYRVKENYGYTF. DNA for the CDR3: TGTGCCAGCAGTTATCGGGTGAAGGAGAACTATGGCTACACCTTC.

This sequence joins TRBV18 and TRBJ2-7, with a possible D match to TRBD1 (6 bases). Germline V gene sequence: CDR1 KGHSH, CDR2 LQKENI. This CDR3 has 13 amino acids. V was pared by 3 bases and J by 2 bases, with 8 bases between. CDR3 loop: CASSPDSTYEQYF. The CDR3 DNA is TGTGCCAGCTCACCGGACAGCACCTACGAGCAGTACTTC.

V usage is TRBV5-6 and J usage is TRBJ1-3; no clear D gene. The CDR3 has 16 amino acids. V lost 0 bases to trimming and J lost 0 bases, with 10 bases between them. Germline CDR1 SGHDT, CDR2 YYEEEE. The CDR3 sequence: CASSLGPRVSGNTIYF. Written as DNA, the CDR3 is TGTGCCAGCAGCTTGGGTCCGCGGGTCTCTGGAAACACCATATATTTT.

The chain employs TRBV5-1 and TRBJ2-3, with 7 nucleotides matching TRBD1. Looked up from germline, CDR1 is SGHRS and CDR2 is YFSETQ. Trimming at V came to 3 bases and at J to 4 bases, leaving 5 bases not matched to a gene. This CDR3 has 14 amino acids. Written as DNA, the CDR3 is TGCGCCAGCAGCTATGGGACAGACCCAGATACGCAGTATTTT. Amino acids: CASSYGTDPDTQYF.

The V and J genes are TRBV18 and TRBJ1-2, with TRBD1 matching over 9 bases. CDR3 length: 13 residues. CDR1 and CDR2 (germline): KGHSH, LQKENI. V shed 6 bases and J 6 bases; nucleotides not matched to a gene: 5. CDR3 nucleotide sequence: TGTGCCAGCTCTGCACAGGGGGCGCATGGCTACACCTTC. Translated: CASSAQGAHGYTF.

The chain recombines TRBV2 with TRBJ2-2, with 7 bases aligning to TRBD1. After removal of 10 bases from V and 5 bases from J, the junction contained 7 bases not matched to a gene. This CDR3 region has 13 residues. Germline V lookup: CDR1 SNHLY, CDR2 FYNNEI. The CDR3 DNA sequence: TGTGCCACCCTGCCGGGACAGACCGGGGAGCTGTTTTTT. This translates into CATLPGQTGELFF.

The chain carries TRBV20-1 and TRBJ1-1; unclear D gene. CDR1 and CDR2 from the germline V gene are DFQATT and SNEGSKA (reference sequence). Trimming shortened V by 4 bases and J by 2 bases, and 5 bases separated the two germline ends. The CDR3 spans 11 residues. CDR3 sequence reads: CSATKNTEAFF. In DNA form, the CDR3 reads TGCAGTGCTACCAAAAACACTGAAGCTTTCTTT.

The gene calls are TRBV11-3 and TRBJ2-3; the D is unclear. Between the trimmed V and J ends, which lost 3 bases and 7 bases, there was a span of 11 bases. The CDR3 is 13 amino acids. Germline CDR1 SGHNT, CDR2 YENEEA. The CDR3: CASSLTGSYTQYF. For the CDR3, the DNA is TGTGCCAGCAGCTTGACGGGTTCGTATACGCAGTATTTT.

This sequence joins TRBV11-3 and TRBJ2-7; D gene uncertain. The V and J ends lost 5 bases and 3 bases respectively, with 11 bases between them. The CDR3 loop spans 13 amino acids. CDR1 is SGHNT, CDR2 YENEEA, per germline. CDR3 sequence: CASSPGPSYEQYV. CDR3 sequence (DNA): TGTGCCAGCAGCCCCGGTCCAAGCTACGAGCAGTACGTC.

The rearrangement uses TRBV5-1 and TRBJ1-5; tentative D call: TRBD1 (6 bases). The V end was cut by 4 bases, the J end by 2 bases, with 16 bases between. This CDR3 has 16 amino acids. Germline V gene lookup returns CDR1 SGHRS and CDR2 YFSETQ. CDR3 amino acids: CASSPGGGWGNQPQHF. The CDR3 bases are TGCGCCAGCAGCCCTGGGGGGGGCTGGGGCAATCAGCCCCAGCATTTT. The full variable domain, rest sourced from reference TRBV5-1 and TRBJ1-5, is KAGVTQTPRYLIKTRGQQVTLSCSPISGHRSVSWYQQTPGQGLQFLFEYFSETQRNKGNFPGRFSGRQFSNSRSEMNVSTLELGDSALYLCASSPGGGWGNQPQHFGDGTRLSIL.

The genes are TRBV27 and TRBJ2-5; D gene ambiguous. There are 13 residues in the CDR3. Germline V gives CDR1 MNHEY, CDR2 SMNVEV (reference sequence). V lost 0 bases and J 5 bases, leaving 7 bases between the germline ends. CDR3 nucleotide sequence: TGTGCCAGCAGTTTATCGCGATGGGAGACCCAGTACTTC. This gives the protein CASSLSRWETQYF.

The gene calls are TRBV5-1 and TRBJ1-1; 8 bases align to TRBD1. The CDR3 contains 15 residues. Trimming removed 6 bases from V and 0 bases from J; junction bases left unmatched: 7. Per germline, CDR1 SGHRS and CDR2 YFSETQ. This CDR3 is CASTEWTGLNTEAFF. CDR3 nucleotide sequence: TGCGCCAGCACAGAATGGACAGGGCTGAACACTGAAGCTTTCTTT. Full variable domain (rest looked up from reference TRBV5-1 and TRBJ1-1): KAGVTQTPRYLIKTRGQQVTLSCSPISGHRSVSWYQQTPGQGLQFLFEYFSETQRNKGNFPGRFSGRQFSNSRSEMNVSTLELGDSALYLCASTEWTGLNTEAFFGQGTRLTVV.

As DNA, the CDR3 is TGTGCCAGCAGTGAGGGACTAGCGGGTTACAATGAGCAGTTCTTC. Residues: CASSEGLAGYNEQFF. This chain joins TRBV6-1 and TRBJ2-1; 12 bases fit TRBD2. The junction had 1 base not matched to a gene; V was cut back by 3 bases and J by 4 bases. This CDR3 region has 15 residues. Germline-derived CDR1 and CDR2 are MNHNS and SASEGT.

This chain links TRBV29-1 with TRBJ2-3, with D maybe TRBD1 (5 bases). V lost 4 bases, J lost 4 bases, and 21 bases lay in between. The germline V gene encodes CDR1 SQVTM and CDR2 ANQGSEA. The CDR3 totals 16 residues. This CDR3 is CSVVWYGALEADTQYF. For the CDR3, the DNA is TGCAGCGTTGTTTGGTATGGGGCCCTAGAGGCAGATACGCAGTATTTT.

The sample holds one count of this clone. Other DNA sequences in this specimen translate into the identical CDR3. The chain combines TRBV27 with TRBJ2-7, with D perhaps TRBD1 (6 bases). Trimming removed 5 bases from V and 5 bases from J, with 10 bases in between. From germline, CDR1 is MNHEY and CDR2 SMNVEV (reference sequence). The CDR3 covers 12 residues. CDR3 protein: CASSLRGHEQYF. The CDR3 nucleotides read TGTGCCAGCAGTCTCAGGGGCCACGAGCAGTACTTC.

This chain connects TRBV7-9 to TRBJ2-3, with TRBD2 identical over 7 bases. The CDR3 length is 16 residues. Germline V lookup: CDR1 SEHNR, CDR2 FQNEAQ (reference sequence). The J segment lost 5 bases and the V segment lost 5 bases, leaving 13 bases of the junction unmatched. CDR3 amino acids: CASSLSLGGGRDTQYF. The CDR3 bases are TGTGCCAGCAGCCTCTCTTTGGGCGGGGGACGAGATACGCAGTATTTT.

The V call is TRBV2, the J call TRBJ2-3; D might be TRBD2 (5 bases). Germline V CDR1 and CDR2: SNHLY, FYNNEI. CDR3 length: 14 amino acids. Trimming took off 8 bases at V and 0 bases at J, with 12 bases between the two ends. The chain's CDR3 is CASLRELSTDTQYF. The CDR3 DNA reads TGTGCCAGCCTAAGGGAGCTAAGCACAGATACGCAGTATTTT.

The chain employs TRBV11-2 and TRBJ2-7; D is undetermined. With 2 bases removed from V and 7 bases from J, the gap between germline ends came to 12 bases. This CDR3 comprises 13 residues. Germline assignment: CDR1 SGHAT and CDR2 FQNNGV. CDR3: CASSLSPIREQYF. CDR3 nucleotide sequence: TGTGCCAGCAGCTTAAGTCCTATTCGTGAGCAGTACTTC. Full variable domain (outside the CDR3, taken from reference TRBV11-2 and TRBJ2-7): EAGVAQSPRYKIIEKRQSVAFWCNPISGHATLYWYQQILGQGPKLLIQFQNNGVVDDSQLPKDRFSAERLKGVDSTLKIQPAKLEDSAVYLCASSLSPIREQYFGPGTRLTVT.

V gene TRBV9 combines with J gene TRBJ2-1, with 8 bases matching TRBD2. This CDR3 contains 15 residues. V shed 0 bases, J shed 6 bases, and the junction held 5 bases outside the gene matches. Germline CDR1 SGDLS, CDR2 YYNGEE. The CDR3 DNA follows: TGTGCCAGCAGCGTAGGGAGCGGGGGCAGCAATGAGCAGTTCTTC. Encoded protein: CASSVGSGGSNEQFF.

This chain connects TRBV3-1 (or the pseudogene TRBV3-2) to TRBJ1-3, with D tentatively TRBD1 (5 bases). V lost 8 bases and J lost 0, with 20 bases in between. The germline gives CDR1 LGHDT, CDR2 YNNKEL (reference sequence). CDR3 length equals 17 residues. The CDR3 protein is CASAQQAYSHSGNTIYF. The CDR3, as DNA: TGTGCCAGCGCACAACAGGCCTACTCACACTCTGGAAACACCATATATTTT.

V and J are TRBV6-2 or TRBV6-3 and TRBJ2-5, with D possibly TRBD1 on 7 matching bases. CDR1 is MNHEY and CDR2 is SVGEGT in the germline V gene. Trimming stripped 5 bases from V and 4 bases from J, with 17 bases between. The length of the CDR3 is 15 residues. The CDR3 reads CASSAGQEGRETQYF. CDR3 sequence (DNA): TGTGCCAGCAGTGCCGGACAGGAGGGCAGAGAGACCCAGTACTTC.

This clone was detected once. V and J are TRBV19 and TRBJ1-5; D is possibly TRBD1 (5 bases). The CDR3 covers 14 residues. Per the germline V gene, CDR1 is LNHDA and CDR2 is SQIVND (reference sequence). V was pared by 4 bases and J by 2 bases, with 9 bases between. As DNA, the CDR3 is TGTGCCAGTAGTACAGGGTTTGGCAATCAGCCCCAGCATTTT. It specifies CASSTGFGNQPQHF. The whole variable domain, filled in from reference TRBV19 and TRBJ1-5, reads DGGITQSPKYLFRKEGQNVTLSCEQNLNHDAMYWYRQDPGQGLRLIYYSQIVNDFQKGDIAEGYSVSREKKESFPLTVTSAQKNPTAFYLCASSTGFGNQPQHFGDGTRLSIL.

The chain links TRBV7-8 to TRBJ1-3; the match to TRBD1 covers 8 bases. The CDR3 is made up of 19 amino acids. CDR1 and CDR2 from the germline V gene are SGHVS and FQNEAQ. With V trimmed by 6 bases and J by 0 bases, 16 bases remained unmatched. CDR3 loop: CASRARRTGRTRSGNTIYF. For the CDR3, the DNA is TGTGCCAGCAGGGCTCGACGGACAGGGAGAACCCGCTCTGGAAACACCATATATTTT.

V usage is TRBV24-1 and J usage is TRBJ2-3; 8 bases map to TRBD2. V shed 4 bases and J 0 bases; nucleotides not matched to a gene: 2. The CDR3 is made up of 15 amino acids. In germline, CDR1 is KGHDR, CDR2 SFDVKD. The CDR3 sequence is CATSEKRGSTDTQYF. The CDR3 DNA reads TGTGCCACCAGTGAAAAGCGGGGGAGCACAGATACGCAGTATTTT.

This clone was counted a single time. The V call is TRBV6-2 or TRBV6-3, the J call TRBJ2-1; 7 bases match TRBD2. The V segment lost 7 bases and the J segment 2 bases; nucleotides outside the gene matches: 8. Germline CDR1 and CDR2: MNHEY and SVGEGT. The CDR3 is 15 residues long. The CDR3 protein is CASTPLAGAYNEQFF. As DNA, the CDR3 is TGTGCCAGCACCCCCCTCGCGGGGGCCTACAATGAGCAGTTCTTC.